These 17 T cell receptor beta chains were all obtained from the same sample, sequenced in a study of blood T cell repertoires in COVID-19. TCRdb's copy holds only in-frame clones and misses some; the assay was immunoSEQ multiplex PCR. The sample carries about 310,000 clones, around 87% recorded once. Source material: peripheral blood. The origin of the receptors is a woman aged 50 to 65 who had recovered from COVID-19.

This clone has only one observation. Here the CDR3 DNA reads TGTGCCAGCAGCCAAGAACGAGGCAGAGTGCCGAACTACACCTTC. This encodes CASSQERGRVPNYTF. This chain uses TRBV14 with TRBJ1-2; D gene unclear. The germline gives CDR1 SGHDN, CDR2 FVKESK. Trimming removed 0 bases from V and 10 bases from J, with 18 bases in between. This CDR3 contains 15 residues.

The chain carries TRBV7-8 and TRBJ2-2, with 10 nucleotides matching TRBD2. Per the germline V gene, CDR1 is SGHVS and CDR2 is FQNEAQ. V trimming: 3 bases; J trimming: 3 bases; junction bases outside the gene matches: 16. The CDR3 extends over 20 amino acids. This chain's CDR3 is CASSLVGTSEPSKHTGELFF. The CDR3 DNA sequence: TGTGCCAGCAGCTTGGTCGGGACTAGCGAGCCCAGTAAACACACCGGGGAGCTGTTTTTT.

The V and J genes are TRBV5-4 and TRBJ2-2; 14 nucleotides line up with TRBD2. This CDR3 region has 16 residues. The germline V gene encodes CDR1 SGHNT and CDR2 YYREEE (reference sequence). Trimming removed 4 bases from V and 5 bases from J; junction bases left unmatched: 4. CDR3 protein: CASSTGLAGATGELFF. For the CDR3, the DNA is TGTGCCAGCAGCACGGGACTAGCGGGAGCTACCGGGGAGCTGTTTTTT.

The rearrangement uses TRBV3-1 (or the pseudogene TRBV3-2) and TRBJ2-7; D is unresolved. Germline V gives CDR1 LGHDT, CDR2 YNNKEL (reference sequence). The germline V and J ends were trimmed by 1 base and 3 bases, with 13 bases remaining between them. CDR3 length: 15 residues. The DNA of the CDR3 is TGTGCCAGCAGCCAAGCCAGTGCAGGTCGCTACGAGCAGTACTTC. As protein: CASSQASAGRYEQYF.

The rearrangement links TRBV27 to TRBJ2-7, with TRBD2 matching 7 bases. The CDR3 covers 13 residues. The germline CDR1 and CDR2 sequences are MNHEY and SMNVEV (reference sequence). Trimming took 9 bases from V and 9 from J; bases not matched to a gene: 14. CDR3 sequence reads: CASQSSTGRRQYF. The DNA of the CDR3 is TGTGCCAGTCAATCCTCCACCGGGAGGCGGCAGTACTTC.

CDR3 DNA sequence: TGTGCCAGCAGCCGTAACAGGGGCTATAATTCACCCCTCCACTTT. Residues: CASSRNRGYNSPLHF. The chain employs TRBV3-1 (or the pseudogene TRBV3-2) and TRBJ1-6; the match to TRBD1 covers 7 bases. V lost 4 bases and J lost 3; bases outside the gene matches: 3. The CDR3 loop spans 15 amino acids. Germline V CDR1 and CDR2: LGHDT, YNNKEL (reference sequence).

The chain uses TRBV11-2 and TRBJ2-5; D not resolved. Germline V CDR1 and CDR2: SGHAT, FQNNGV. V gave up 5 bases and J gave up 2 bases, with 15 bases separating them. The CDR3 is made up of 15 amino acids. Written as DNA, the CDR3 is TGTGCCAGCAGCCCCTCGGGTTTGGTACAAGAGACCCAGTACTTC. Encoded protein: CASSPSGLVQETQYF.

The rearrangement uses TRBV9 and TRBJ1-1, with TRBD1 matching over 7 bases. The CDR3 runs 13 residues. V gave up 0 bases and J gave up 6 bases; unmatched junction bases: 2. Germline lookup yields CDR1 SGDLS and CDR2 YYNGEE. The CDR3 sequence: CASSVETGAEAFF. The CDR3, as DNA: TGTGCCAGCAGCGTAGAAACAGGGGCTGAAGCTTTCTTT.

The CDR3 coding sequence is TGTGCCAGCAGCCAAGAATATCGACAGAAAGAGACCCAGTACTTC. Encoded protein: CASSQEYRQKETQYF. The gene calls are TRBV4-2 and TRBJ2-5; perhaps TRBD1 as D (5 bases). Trimming removed 0 bases from V and 3 bases from J, with 11 bases in between. Germline CDR1 LGHNA, CDR2 YNFKEQ. The CDR3 contains 15 residues.

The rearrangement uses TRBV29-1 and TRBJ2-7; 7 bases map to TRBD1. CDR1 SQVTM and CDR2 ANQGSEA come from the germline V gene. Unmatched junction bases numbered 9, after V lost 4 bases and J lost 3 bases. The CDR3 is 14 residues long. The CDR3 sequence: CSVVGTGARYEQYF. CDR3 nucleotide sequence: TGCAGCGTTGTTGGAACAGGGGCTCGCTACGAGCAGTACTTC.

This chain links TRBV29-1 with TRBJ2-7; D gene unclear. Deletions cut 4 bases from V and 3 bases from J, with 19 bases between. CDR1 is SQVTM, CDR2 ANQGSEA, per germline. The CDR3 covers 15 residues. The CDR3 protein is CSVVAEAAQNYEQYF. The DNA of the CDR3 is TGCAGCGTTGTCGCAGAGGCCGCTCAAAACTACGAGCAGTACTTC.

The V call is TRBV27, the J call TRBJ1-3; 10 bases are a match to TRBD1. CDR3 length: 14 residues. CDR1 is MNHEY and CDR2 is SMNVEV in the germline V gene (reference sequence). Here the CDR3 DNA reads TGTGCTACCCCCGGGACAGGGGCTGGAAACACCATATATTTT. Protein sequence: CATPGTGAGNTIYF.

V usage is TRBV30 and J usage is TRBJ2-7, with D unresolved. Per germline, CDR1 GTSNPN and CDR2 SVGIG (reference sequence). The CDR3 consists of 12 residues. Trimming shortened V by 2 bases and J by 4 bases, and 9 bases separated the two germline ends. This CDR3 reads CAWSPDFYEQYF. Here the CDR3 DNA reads TGTGCCTGGAGTCCTGACTTTTACGAGCAGTACTTC.

Here the CDR3 DNA reads TGTGCCAGCAGTTTCGATTACAGGCCTAGCACAGATACGCAGTATTTT. This encodes CASSFDYRPSTDTQYF. The chain carries TRBV27 and TRBJ2-3, with TRBD1 as a possible D gene (5 bases). The CDR3 extends over 16 amino acids. Trimming stripped 3 bases from V and 0 bases from J, with 13 bases between. CDR1 and CDR2 from the germline V gene are MNHEY and SMNVEV (reference sequence).

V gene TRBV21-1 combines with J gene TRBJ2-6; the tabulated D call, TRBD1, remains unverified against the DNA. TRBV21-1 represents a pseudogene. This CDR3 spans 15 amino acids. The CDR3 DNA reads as TGTGCCAGCACCAAAGACAGTCCCGGAGCCAACGTCCTGACTTTC. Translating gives CASTKDSPGANVLTF.

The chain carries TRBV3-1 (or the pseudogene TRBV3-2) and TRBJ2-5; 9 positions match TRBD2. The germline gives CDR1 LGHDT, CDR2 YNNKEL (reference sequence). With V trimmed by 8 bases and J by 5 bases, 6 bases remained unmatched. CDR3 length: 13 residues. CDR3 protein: CASVGLAGETQYF. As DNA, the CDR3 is TGTGCCAGCGTAGGTCTAGCGGGGGAGACCCAGTACTTC.

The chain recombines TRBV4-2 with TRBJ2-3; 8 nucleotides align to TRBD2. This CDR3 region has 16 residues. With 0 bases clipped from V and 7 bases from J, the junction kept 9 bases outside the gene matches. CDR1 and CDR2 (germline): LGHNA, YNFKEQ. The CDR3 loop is CASSQESRREVYTQYF. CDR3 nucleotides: TGTGCCAGCAGCCAAGAGAGTCGGCGGGAGGTCTATACGCAGTATTTT.